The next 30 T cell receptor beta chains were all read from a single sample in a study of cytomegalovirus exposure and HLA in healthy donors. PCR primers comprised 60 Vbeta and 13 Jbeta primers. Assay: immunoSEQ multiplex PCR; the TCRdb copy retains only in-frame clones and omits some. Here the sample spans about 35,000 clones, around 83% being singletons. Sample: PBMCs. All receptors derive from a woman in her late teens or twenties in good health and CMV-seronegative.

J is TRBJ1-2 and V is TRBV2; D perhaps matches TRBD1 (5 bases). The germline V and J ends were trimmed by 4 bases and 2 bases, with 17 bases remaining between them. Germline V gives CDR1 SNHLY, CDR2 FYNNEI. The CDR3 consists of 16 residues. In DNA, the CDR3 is TGTGCCAGCAGTGCGGGACTGCTCATTAGAAACTATGGCTACACCTTC. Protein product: CASSAGLLIRNYGYTF.

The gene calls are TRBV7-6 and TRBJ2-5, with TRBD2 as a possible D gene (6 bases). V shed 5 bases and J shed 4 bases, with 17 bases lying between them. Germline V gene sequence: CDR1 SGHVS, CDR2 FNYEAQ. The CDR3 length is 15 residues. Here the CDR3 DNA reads TGTGCCAGCAGCCCCGCGGGATATTTGGGAGAGACCCAGTACTTC. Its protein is CASSPAGYLGETQYF.

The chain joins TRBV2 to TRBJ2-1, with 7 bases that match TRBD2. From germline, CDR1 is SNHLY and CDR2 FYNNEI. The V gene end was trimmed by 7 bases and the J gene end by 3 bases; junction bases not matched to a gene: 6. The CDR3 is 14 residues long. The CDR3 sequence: CASNPTSDYNEQFF. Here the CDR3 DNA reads TGTGCCAGCAACCCCACTAGCGACTACAATGAGCAGTTCTTC.

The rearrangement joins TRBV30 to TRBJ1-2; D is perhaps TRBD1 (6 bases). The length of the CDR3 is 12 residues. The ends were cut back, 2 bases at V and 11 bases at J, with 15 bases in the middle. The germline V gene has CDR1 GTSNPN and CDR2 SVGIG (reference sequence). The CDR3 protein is CAWSLTDSRYTF. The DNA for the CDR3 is TGTGCCTGGAGTCTCACGGACAGCCGGTACACCTTC.

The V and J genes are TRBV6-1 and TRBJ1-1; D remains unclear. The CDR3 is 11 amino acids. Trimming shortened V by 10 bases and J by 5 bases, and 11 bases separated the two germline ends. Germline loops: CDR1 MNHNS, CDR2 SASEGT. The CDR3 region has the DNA TGTGCCACCCACAGAGGGACTGAAGCTTTCTTT. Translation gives CATHRGTEAFF.

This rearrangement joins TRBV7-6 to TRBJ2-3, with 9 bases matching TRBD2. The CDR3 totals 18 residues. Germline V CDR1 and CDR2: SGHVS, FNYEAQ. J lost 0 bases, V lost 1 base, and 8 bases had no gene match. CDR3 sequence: CASSLGASGTPSTDTQYF. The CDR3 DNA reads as TGTGCCAGCAGCTTAGGGGCTAGCGGGACGCCTAGCACAGATACGCAGTATTTT.

DNA for the CDR3: TGTGCCAGCGGAGCGGGGGGCGGGGGGTACAATGAGCAGTTCTTC. It yields the protein CASGAGGGGYNEQFF. The genes are TRBV21-1 and TRBJ2-1; the table's D call of TRBD2 was not tested on the DNA. TRBV21-1 is termed a pseudogene. The CDR3 covers 15 residues.

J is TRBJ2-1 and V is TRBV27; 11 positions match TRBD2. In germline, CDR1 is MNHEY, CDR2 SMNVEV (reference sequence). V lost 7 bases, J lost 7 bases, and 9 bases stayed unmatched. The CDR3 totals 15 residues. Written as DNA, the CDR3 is TGTGCCAGCACCTCCGGGGCTAGCGGGAGGAATGAGCAGTTCTTC. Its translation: CASTSGASGRNEQFF.

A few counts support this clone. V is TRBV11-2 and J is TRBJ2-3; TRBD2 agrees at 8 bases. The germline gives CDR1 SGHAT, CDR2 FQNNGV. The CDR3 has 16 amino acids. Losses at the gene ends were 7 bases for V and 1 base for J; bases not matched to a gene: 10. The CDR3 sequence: CASIPAVLAGTDTQYF. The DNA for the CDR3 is TGTGCCAGCATCCCGGCCGTACTAGCGGGCACAGATACGCAGTATTTT.

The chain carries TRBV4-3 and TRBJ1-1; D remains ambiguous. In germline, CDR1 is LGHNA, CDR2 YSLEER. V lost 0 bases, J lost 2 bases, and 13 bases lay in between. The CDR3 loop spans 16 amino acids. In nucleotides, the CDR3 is TGCGCCAGCAGCCAAGATTTCGGGGTCGATAACACTGAAGCTTTCTTT. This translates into CASSQDFGVDNTEAFF.

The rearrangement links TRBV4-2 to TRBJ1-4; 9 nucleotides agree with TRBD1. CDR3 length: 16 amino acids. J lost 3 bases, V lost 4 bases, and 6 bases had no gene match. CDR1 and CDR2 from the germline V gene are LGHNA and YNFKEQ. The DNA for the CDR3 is TGTGCCAGCAGCCCAGATTGGACAGGGGCTAATGAAAAACTGTTTTTT. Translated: CASSPDWTGANEKLFF.

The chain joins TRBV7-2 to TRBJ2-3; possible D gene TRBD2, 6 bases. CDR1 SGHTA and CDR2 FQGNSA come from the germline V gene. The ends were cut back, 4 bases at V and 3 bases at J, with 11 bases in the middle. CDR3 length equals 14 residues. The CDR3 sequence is CASSYGGLTDTQYF. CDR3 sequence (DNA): TGTGCCAGCAGCTACGGGGGATTAACAGATACGCAGTATTTT.

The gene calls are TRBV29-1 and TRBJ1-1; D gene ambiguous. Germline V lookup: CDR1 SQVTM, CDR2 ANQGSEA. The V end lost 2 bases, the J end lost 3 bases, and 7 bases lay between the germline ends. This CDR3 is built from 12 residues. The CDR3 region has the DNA TGCAGCGTTGAACCTCAGGACACTGAAGCTTTCTTT. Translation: CSVEPQDTEAFF.

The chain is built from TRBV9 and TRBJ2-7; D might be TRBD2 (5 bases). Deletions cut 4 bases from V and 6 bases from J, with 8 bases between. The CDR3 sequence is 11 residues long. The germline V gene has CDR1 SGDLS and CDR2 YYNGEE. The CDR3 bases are TGTGCCAGCAGCACGGGGATCGAGCAGTACTTC. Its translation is CASSTGIEQYF. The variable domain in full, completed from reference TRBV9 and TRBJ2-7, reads DSGVTQTPKHLITATGQRVTLRCSPRSGDLSVYWYQQSLDQGLQFLIQYYNGEERAKGNILERFSAQQFPDLHSELNLSSLELGDSALYFCASSTGIEQYFGPGTRLTVT.

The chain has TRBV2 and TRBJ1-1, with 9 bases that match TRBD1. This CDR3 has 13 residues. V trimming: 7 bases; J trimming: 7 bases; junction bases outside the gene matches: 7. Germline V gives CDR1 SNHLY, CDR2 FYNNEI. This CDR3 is CASTLTGGIEAFF. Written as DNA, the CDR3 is TGTGCCAGCACCTTGACAGGGGGAATTGAAGCTTTCTTT.

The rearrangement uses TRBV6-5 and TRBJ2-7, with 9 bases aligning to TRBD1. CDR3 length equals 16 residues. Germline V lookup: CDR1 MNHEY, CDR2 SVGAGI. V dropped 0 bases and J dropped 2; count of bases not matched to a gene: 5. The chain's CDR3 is CASSYSGQGFTYEQYF. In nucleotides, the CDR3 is TGTGCCAGCAGTTACTCAGGACAGGGGTTTACCTACGAGCAGTACTTC.

The CDR3 bases are TGTGCCAGCCCTCGGGACAGGGGGGACACCGGGGAGCTGTTTTTT. Protein: CASPRDRGDTGELFF. The rearrangement joins TRBV6-6 to TRBJ2-2, with TRBD1 identical over 11 bases. CDR1 and CDR2 (germline): MNHNY, SVGAGI (reference sequence). The V gene end was trimmed by 8 bases and the J gene end by 3 bases; junction bases not matched to a gene: 5. CDR3 length: 15 amino acids.

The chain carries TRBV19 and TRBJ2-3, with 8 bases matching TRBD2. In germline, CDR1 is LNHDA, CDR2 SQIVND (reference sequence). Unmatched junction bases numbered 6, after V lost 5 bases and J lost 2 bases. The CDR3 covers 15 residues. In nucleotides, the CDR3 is TGTGCCAGTAGTTTTACTAGCGGCTACACAGATACGCAGTATTTT. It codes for CASSFTSGYTDTQYF.

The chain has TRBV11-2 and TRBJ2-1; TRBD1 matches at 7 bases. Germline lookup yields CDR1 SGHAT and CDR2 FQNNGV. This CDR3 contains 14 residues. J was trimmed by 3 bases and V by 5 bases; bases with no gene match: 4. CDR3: CASSPGQFYNEQFF. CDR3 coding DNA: TGTGCCAGCAGCCCGGGACAGTTCTACAATGAGCAGTTCTTC.

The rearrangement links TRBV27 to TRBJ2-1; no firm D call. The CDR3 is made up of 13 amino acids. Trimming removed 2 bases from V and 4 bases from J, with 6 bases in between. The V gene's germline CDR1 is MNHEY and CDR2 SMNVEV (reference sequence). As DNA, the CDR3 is TGTGCCAGCAGTTTAGGCGGATACAATGAGCAGTTCTTC. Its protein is CASSLGGYNEQFF.

The CDR3 spells CASSMKAGGRYNEQFF. DNA of the CDR3: TGTGCCAGCAGTATGAAAGCGGGGGGGCGCTACAATGAGCAGTTCTTC. The chain has TRBV27 and TRBJ2-1, with 10 positions matching TRBD2. Germline V CDR1 and CDR2: MNHEY, SMNVEV (reference sequence). Trimming took 5 bases from V and 3 from J; bases not matched to a gene: 7. This CDR3 comprises 16 residues.

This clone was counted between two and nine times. This CDR3 is CASSAGGGLGQPQHF. CDR3 in DNA: TGTGCCAGCAGCGCGGGAGGGGGCCTTGGGCAGCCCCAGCATTTT. The J gene is TRBJ1-5, the V gene TRBV9; 7 positions agree with TRBD1. CDR3 size: 15 residues. J was trimmed by 7 bases and V by 3 bases; bases with no gene match: 10. Germline V gene data show CDR1 as SGDLS and CDR2 as YYNGEE.

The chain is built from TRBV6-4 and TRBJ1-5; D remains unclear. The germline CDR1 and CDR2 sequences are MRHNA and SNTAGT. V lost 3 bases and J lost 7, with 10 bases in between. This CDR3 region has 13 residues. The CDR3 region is CASSENPQQPQHF. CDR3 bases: TGTGCCAGCAGTGAAAATCCCCAGCAGCCCCAGCATTTT.

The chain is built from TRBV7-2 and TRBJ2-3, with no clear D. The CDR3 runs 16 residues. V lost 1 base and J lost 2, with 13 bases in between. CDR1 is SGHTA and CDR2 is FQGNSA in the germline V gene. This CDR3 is CASSLVEVPTTDTQYF. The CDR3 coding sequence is TGTGCCAGCAGCTTAGTCGAGGTACCTACCACAGATACGCAGTATTTT.

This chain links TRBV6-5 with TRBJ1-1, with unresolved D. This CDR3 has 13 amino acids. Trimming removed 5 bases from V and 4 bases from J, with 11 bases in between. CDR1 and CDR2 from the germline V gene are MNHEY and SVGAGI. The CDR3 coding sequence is TGTGCCAGCAGTCGGGAATACGGCACTGAAGCTTTCTTT. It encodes CASSREYGTEAFF.

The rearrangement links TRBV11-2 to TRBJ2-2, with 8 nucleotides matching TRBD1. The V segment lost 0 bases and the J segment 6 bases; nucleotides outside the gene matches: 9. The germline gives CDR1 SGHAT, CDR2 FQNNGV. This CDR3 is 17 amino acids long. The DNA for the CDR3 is TGTGCCAGCAGCTTAGATCGGGGGACAGGTTATCCCGGGGAGCTGTTTTTT. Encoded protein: CASSLDRGTGYPGELFF.

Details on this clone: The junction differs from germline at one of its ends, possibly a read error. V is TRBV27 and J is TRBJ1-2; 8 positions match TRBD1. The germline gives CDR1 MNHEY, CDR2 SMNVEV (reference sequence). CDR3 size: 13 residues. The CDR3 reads CASSHDRGYGYPF. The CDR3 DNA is TGTGCCAGCAGTCACGACAGGGGCTATGGCTACCCCTTC.

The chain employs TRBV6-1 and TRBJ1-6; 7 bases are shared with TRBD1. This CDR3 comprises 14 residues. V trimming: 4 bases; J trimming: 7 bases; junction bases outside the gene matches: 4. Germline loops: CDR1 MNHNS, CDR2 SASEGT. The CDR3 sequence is CASSGRGENSPLHF. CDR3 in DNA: TGTGCCAGCAGTGGCAGGGGGGAGAATTCACCCCTCCACTTT.

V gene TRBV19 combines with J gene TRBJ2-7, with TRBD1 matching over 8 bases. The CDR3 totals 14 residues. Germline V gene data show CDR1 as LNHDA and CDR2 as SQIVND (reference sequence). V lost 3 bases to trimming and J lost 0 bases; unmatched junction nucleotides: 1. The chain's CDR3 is CASSIGTGSYEQYF. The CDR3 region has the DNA TGTGCCAGTAGTATTGGGACAGGCTCCTACGAGCAGTACTTC.

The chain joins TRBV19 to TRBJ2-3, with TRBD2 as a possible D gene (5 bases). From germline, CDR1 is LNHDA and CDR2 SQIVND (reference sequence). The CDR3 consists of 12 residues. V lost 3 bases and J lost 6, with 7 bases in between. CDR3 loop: CASSIGVDTQYF. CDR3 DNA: TGTGCCAGTAGTATCGGGGTTGATACGCAGTATTTT.